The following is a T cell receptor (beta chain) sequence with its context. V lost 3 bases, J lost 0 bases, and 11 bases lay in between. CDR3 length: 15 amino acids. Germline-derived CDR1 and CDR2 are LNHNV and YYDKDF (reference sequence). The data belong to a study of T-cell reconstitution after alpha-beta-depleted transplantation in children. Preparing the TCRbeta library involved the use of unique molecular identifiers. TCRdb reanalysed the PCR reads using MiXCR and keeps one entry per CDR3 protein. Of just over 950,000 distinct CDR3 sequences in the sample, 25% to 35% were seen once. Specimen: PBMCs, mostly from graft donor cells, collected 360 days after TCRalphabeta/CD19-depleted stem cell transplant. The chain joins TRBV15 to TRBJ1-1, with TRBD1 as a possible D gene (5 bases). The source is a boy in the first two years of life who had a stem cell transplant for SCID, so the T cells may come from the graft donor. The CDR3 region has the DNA TGTGCCACCAGCAGTCGGACACAGCTGAACACTGAAGCTTTCTTT. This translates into CATSSRTQLNTEAFF.